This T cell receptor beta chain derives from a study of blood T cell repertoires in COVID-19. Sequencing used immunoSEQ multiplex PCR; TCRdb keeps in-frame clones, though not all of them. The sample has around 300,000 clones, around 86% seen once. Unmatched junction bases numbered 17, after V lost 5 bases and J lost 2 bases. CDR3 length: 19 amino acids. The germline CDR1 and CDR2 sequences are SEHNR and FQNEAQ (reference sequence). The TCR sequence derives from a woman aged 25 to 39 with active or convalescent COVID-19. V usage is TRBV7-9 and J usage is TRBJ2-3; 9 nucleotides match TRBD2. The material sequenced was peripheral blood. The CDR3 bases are TGTGCCAGCAGCCCATGGAGGGGAAGCGGGGGGCTCTCCACAGATACGCAGTATTTT. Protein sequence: CASSPWRGSGGLSTDTQYF.